Below are 28 T cell receptor beta chains sequenced from a single sample in a study of CD8+CD57+ T cells in acquired aplastic anemia. Sequenced patients had shown CD8+CD57+ cell expansion by flow cytometry. CDR3 and TCR beta VDJ profiling relied on genomic DNA as the template. TCRdb analysed the reads with MiXCR anew, one entry per CDR3 protein. Counted here are under 350,000 distinct CDR3 sequences, approximately 58% occurring once; the ten biggest clones make up around 1.3%. The material sequenced was sorted CD4+, CD8+, or CD8+CD57+ T cells (not recorded which) from PBMCs. The source of these receptors is a human donor with aplastic anemia.

The V gene is TRBV5-1, the J gene TRBJ2-1, with unresolved D. V dropped 3 bases and J dropped 4 bases, with 11 bases sitting between them. CDR1 is SGHRS, CDR2 YFSETQ, per germline. The CDR3 extends over 14 amino acids. In DNA, the CDR3 is TGCGCCAGCAGCTACCGGACGCCTTACAATGAGCAGTTCTTC. Amino acids: CASSYRTPYNEQFF.

The CDR3, as DNA: TGTGCCAGCAGTGAAATCGCGGGAAAAAATTCACCCCTCCACTTT. Residues: CASSEIAGKNSPLHF. The J gene is TRBJ1-6, the V gene TRBV25-1, with D unresolved. Trimming shortened V by 2 bases and J by 7 bases, and 12 bases separated the two germline ends. CDR1 and CDR2 (germline): MGHDK, SYGVNS. CDR3 size: 15 residues.

The chain employs TRBV10-3 and TRBJ1-1; 10 nucleotides align to TRBD1. Germline CDR1 and CDR2: ENHRY and SYGVKD. This CDR3 has 15 amino acids. V trimming: 10 bases; J trimming: 9 bases; junction bases outside the gene matches: 17. CDR3 DNA: TGTGCCAGCAGCATACAGGGACCGACAGGGGGCCAAGCTTTCTTT. Protein product: CASSIQGPTGGQAFF.

This clonotype appeared many times. The chain couples TRBV15 to TRBJ2-2; 8 positions match TRBD2. The germline gives CDR1 LNHNV, CDR2 YYDKDF (reference sequence). This CDR3 comprises 16 residues. Trimming cost V 1 base and J 8 bases; bases outside gene matches: 9. The CDR3 sequence is CATSRGGRTYQGELFF. Written as DNA, the CDR3 is TGTGCCACCAGCAGAGGCGGGAGGACCTACCAGGGGGAGCTGTTTTTT.

This clonotype was counted many times. The chain carries TRBV18 and TRBJ2-7; D not certain. Germline CDR1 reads KGHSH; CDR2 reads LQKENI. The CDR3 extends over 14 amino acids. The V end was cut by 2 bases, the J end by 2 bases, with 10 bases between. CDR3 coding DNA: TGTGCCAGCTCACCATCACAGTTTACCTACGAGCAGTACTTC. Translating gives CASSPSQFTYEQYF.

The chain couples TRBV20-1 to TRBJ2-3, with 13 bases fitting TRBD2. CDR1 DFQATT and CDR2 SNEGSKA come from the germline V gene (reference sequence). With 1 base clipped from V and 0 bases from J, the junction kept 13 bases outside the gene matches. This CDR3 is built from 20 residues. CDR3 nucleotide sequence: TGCAGTGCTAGAGCCGAAGCGACTAGCGGGGGGACAGCTAGCACAGATACGCAGTATTTT. This encodes CSARAEATSGGTASTDTQYF.

This clonotype was picked up many times. One base away lies a much larger clone, so this may be a sequencing read error. The chain recombines TRBV29-1 with TRBJ2-5, with D possibly being TRBD1 or TRBD2 (5 bases each). This CDR3 contains 12 residues. The germline CDR1 and CDR2 sequences are SQVTM and ANQGSEA. The CDR3 loop reads CSVRRDQGTQYF. The CDR3 nucleotides are TGCAGCGTTCGAAGGGACCAAGGGACCCAGTACTTC. Drawing the rest from reference TRBV29-1 and TRBJ2-5, the complete variable domain is SAVISQKPSRDICQRGTSLTIQCQVDSQVTMMFWYRQQPGQSLTLIATANQGSEATYESGFVIDKFPISRPNLTFSTLTVSNMSPEDSSIYLCSVRRDQGTQYFGPGTRLLVL.

Notes on this clonotype: A single base separates this from a much larger clone, so it may be a read error. The chain has TRBV4-2 and TRBJ1-1; D ambiguous. The CDR3 runs to 16 residues. Germline loops: CDR1 LGHNA, CDR2 YNFKEQ. V was pared by 0 bases and J by 4 bases, with 15 bases between. CDR3 loop: CASSQDLQVRLTEAFF. CDR3 sequence (DNA): TGTGCCAGCAGCCAAGATCTGCAGGTAAGGCTCACTGAAGCTTTCTTT.

V usage is TRBV20-1 and J usage is TRBJ2-7; TRBD2 agrees at 11 bases. This CDR3 comprises 14 residues. Losses at the gene ends were 6 bases for V and 3 bases for J; bases not matched to a gene: 7. Germline V lookup: CDR1 DFQATT, CDR2 SNEGSKA (reference sequence). CDR3 protein: CSAELAGVSYEQYF. The CDR3 bases are TGCAGTGCAGAACTAGCGGGAGTGAGCTACGAGCAGTACTTC.

The genes are TRBV5-1 and TRBJ2-7; D gene unclear. Trimming stripped 4 bases from V and 0 bases from J, with 11 bases between. Germline V gene sequence: CDR1 SGHRS, CDR2 YFSETQ. CDR3 size: 14 residues. The CDR3 DNA is TGCGCCAGCAGCCTGGCGGACGGCTCCTACGAGCAGTACTTC. It is translated as CASSLADGSYEQYF.

This clonotype has just a few counts. This sequence joins TRBV7-2 and TRBJ2-7, with a tentative D call TRBD2 (7 bases). This CDR3 has 15 amino acids. Trimming stripped 5 bases from V and 2 bases from J, with 16 bases between. Germline assignment: CDR1 SGHTA and CDR2 FQGNSA. The CDR3 nucleotides read TGTGCCAGCAGCCCAACCGGGGGGACAACCTACGAGCAGTACTTC. This translates into CASSPTGGTTYEQYF.

This clonotype was recorded once. The CDR3 does not end in the conserved phenylalanine or tryptophan, so this is likely a read error. CDR3 region: CASSLQGGTVTQYL. CDR3 bases: TGCGCCAGCAGCTTGCAGGGAGGGACAGTTACGCAGTATCTT. The chain couples TRBV5-1 to TRBJ2-3; D is possibly TRBD1 or TRBD2 (7 bases each). Germline V gene data show CDR1 as SGHRS and CDR2 as YFSETQ. The CDR3 loop spans 14 amino acids.

J is TRBJ2-7 and V is TRBV9; 11 bases line up with TRBD2. Germline CDR1 SGDLS, CDR2 YYNGEE. The CDR3 has 16 amino acids. V trimming: 0 bases; J trimming: 6 bases; junction bases outside the gene matches: 8. CDR3 protein: CASSVDVGGLAAEQYF. CDR3 DNA sequence: TGTGCCAGCAGCGTAGACGTCGGGGGACTAGCGGCCGAGCAGTACTTC.

The chain couples TRBV5-1 to TRBJ2-5; 14 nucleotides align to TRBD2. Germline loops: CDR1 SGHRS, CDR2 YFSETQ. This CDR3 has 16 amino acids. The trim removed 2 bases at V and 4 bases at J, leaving 4 bases unmatched. In nucleotides, the CDR3 is TGCGCCAGCAGCTTAAGGACTAGCGGGGGGTTAGAGACCCAGTACTTC. Its protein is CASSLRTSGGLETQYF. The variable domain in full, with the rest retrieved from reference TRBV5-1 and TRBJ2-5, is KAGVTQTPRYLIKTRGQQVTLSCSPISGHRSVSWYQQTPGQGLQFLFEYFSETQRNKGNFPGRFSGRQFSNSRSEMNVSTLELGDSALYLCASSLRTSGGLETQYFGPGTRLLVL.

This clonotype came up a few times. The genes are TRBV24-1 and TRBJ2-3, with D possibly matching TRBD2 (5 bases). This CDR3 region has 15 residues. The germline V and J ends were trimmed by 5 bases and 2 bases, with 13 bases remaining between them. The V gene's germline CDR1 is KGHDR and CDR2 SFDVKD. CDR3 bases: TGTGCCACCAGTGGCGGGCCGGGGTACACAGATACGCAGTATTTT. It is translated as CATSGGPGYTDTQYF.

Details on this clonotype: This CDR3 fails to terminate in the conserved phenylalanine or tryptophan, so it likely reflects a read error. It is unclear where the CDR3 begins or ends on the DNA, so no DNA is shown, and the CDR3 is as TCRdb lists it. The V and J genes are TRBV12-3 or TRBV12-4 and TRBJ2-7; the DNA was not compared with TRBD1, the D call given in the table. The CDR3 length equals 12 residues, ends included. CDR3 residues: CASSLTGQGPYL.

The genes are TRBV9 and TRBJ2-2; no clear D. The CDR3 sequence is 13 residues long. Trimming shortened V by 5 bases and J by 0 bases, and 5 bases separated the two germline ends. Per germline, CDR1 SGDLS and CDR2 YYNGEE. The CDR3, as DNA: TGTGCCAGCAGGCTGACGAACACCGGGGAGCTGTTTTTT. This encodes CASRLTNTGELFF.

This clonotype was detected many times. This chain links TRBV5-1 with TRBJ2-3; D assignment may be TRBD1 or TRBD2 (7 bases each). The CDR3 runs to 15 residues. Trimming cost V 2 bases and J 6 bases, with 16 bases left between them. Germline CDR1 and CDR2: SGHRS and YFSETQ. CDR3 nucleotides: TGCGCCAGCAGCTTCGGTTCGCAGGGGGGGGATACGCAGTATTTT. Its translation: CASSFGSQGGDTQYF.

V usage is TRBV20-1 and J usage is TRBJ2-5; D not certain. V was shortened by 1 base and J by 9 bases, with 12 bases between the two germline ends. The CDR3 has 12 amino acids. From germline, CDR1 is DFQATT and CDR2 SNEGSKA (reference sequence). The CDR3, as DNA: TGCAGTGCTAGAGGAAGTAGTATGGCCCAGTACTTC. Its protein product is CSARGSSMAQYF.

This chain uses TRBV5-1 with TRBJ2-7; D might be TRBD1 (6 bases). The germline CDR1 and CDR2 sequences are SGHRS and YFSETQ. Trimming took 3 bases from V and 3 from J, leaving 13 bases between them. This CDR3 is built from 14 residues. CDR3 bases: TGCGCCAGCAGCTCCGGGACACCCCTCTACGAGCAGTACTTC. This codes for CASSSGTPLYEQYF.

CDR3 protein: CASTFSGAESTDTQYF. For the CDR3, the DNA is TGTGCCAGCACTTTTAGCGGGGCTGAAAGCACAGATACGCAGTATTTT. The chain links TRBV7-9 to TRBJ2-3, with TRBD2 matching 8 bases. There are 16 residues in the CDR3. Per the germline V gene, CDR1 is SEHNR and CDR2 is FQNEAQ (reference sequence). The V gene end was trimmed by 7 bases and the J gene end by 0 bases; junction bases not matched to a gene: 9.

The V gene is TRBV7-9, the J gene TRBJ2-6; 9 bases match TRBD1. After removal of 4 bases from V and 0 bases from J, the junction contained 7 bases not matched to a gene. Germline V lookup: CDR1 SEHNR, CDR2 FQNEAQ (reference sequence). The CDR3 sequence is 18 residues long. CDR3 nucleotide sequence: TGTGCCAGCAGCTCACCGGGACAGGGACGCTCTGGGGCCAACGTCCTGACTTTC. Translated, it gives CASSSPGQGRSGANVLTF.

This chain links TRBV24-1 with TRBJ2-5; D gene unclear. The V gene lost 4 bases and the J gene lost 0 bases, with 11 bases spanning the gap. Per germline, CDR1 KGHDR and CDR2 SFDVKD. This CDR3 comprises 15 residues. The chain's CDR3 is CATSEAAMYQETQYF. DNA of the CDR3: TGTGCCACCAGTGAGGCAGCGATGTACCAAGAGACCCAGTACTTC.

The J gene is TRBJ2-5, the V gene TRBV2, with 11 bases fitting TRBD1. The CDR3 covers 15 residues. With V trimmed by 4 bases and J by 2 bases, 3 bases remained unmatched. The V gene's germline CDR1 is SNHLY and CDR2 FYNNEI. The CDR3 DNA reads TGTGCCAGCAGTGGGGACAGGGGGACACAAGAGACCCAGTACTTC. Translating gives CASSGDRGTQETQYF.

This clonotype showed up just once. The CDR3 protein is CSAYSRGWGDYGYTF. CDR3 DNA: TGCAGTGCTTACTCCAGGGGATGGGGTGACTATGGCTACACCTTC. The V call is TRBV20-1, the J call TRBJ1-2, with D perhaps TRBD1 (6 bases). V was cut by 5 bases and J by 3 bases, with 19 bases left in between. Germline V gives CDR1 DFQATT, CDR2 SNEGSKA (reference sequence). The CDR3 length is 15 residues.

This clonotype has at least ten counts. The genes are TRBV6-1 and TRBJ2-1; a possible D gene is TRBD2 (6 bases). Germline assignment: CDR1 MNHNS and CDR2 SASEGT. V was cut by 3 bases and J by 5 bases, with 11 bases left in between. The CDR3 has 14 residues. DNA for the CDR3: TGTGCCAGCAGTGAGCCGGGACTCGACAATGAGCAGTTCTTC. It translates to CASSEPGLDNEQFF.

This chain connects TRBV7-2 to TRBJ2-1, with D possibly TRBD2 on 5 matching bases. The length of the CDR3 is 15 residues. The germline gives CDR1 SGHTA, CDR2 FQGNSA. The V gene lost 1 base and the J gene lost 3 bases, with 10 bases spanning the gap. CDR3 region: CASSLDGIGYNEQFF. CDR3 bases: TGTGCCAGCAGCTTAGACGGGATCGGCTACAATGAGCAGTTCTTC.

This clonotype has ten or more counts. This may arise from a read error, as a much more abundant clone is one base away. The chain links TRBV20-1 to TRBJ2-7, with TRBD2 matching 11 bases. The CDR3 has 15 amino acids. V trimming: 5 bases; J trimming: 4 bases; junction bases outside the gene matches: 10. Germline loops: CDR1 DFQATT, CDR2 SNEGSKA (reference sequence). The CDR3, as DNA: TGCAGTGCTTTAGCGGGAGGGGGAGAACGATACGAGCAGTACTTC. This sequence encodes CSALAGGGERYEQYF.